Below, 18 T cell receptor beta chains from the same sample are listed, as sequenced in a study of shared clonotypes between healthy human individuals. Generated by immunoSEQ multiplex PCR, the TCRdb table keeps only in-frame clones and is missing some. The sample holds over a million clones, about 98.5% seen once. The sample comprised naive CD4+ T cells sorted from blood. Specified subset: CD45RA+ positively selected. The receptors come from a man in his thirties or forties in good health.

The chain has TRBV5-1 and TRBJ2-1, with 9 bases identical to TRBD1. In germline, CDR1 is SGHRS, CDR2 YFSETQ. The CDR3 extends over 14 amino acids. V shed 5 bases, J shed 10 bases, and the junction held 10 bases outside the gene matches. The DNA of the CDR3 is TGCGCCAGCAGTTACCGGGACAGGGATTTAGAGCAGTTCTTC. It yields the protein CASSYRDRDLEQFF.

This rearrangement joins TRBV7-9 to TRBJ1-5, with D hard to call. CDR3 length: 11 residues. CDR1 SEHNR and CDR2 FQNEAQ come from the germline V gene (reference sequence). V was cut by 7 bases and J by 4 bases, with 5 bases left in between. The CDR3: CASTYNQPQHF. The CDR3 nucleotides read TGTGCCAGCACCTATAATCAGCCCCAGCATTTT.

The rearrangement links TRBV6-5 to TRBJ2-7, with no clear D. This CDR3 is built from 12 residues. The germline CDR1 and CDR2 sequences are MNHEY and SVGAGI. Between the trimmed V and J ends, which lost 11 bases and 7 bases, there was a span of 18 bases. The CDR3 region is CAPRYRGREQYF. In nucleotides, the CDR3 is TGTGCCCCCCGGTACCGCGGCCGGGAGCAGTACTTC.

The J gene is TRBJ2-3, the V gene TRBV7-9, with D perhaps matching TRBD2 (5 bases). Germline CDR1 and CDR2: SEHNR and FQNEAQ (reference sequence). The germline V and J ends were trimmed by 0 bases and 4 bases, with 11 bases remaining between them. The length of the CDR3 is 15 residues. CDR3 sequence (DNA): TGTGCCAGCAGCTTAGCGGGAGCGCCCGCAGATACGCAGTATTTT. Residues: CASSLAGAPADTQYF.

V and J are TRBV7-8 and TRBJ2-7, with 8 bases aligning to TRBD2. CDR3 length: 16 residues. CDR1 and CDR2 from the germline V gene are SGHVS and FQNEAQ. J was trimmed by 3 bases and V by 4 bases; bases with no gene match: 11. The CDR3 DNA reads as TGTGCCAGCAGCTCGTGGGTAACTAGCGGAAACTACGAGCAGTACTTC. Translating it yields CASSSWVTSGNYEQYF.

The chain uses TRBV13 and TRBJ1-1; no reliable D call. The CDR3 is 13 amino acids. Per the germline V gene, CDR1 is PRHDT and CDR2 is FYEKMQ (reference sequence). Trimming took 4 bases from V and 6 from J, leaving 12 bases between them. CDR3 bases: TGTGCCAGCAGCTCCCGAGCTAGGGCTGAAGCTTTCTTT. It encodes CASSSRARAEAFF.

The V call is TRBV5-4, the J call TRBJ2-7; D gene unclear. The germline V gene has CDR1 SGHNT and CDR2 YYREEE (reference sequence). This CDR3 spans 14 amino acids. The V end was cut by 4 bases, the J end by 6 bases, with 17 bases between. The CDR3 protein is CASSPSGGVLEQYF. The CDR3 nucleotides are TGTGCCAGCAGCCCTTCAGGCGGAGTTCTCGAGCAGTACTTC.

The V gene is TRBV7-2, the J gene TRBJ2-7; D ambiguous. Germline V gives CDR1 SGHTA, CDR2 FQGNSA. V gave up 1 base and J gave up 7 bases, with 8 bases separating them. CDR3 length: 12 amino acids. This CDR3 reads CASSLVPQEQYF. CDR3 DNA: TGTGCCAGCAGCTTAGTACCTCAGGAGCAGTACTTC.

The gene calls are TRBV4-3 and TRBJ1-5; D is undetermined. The CDR3 runs to 14 residues. Germline V gives CDR1 LGHNA, CDR2 YSLEER. V gave up 1 base and J gave up 2 bases, with 6 bases separating them. CDR3 sequence (DNA): TGCGCCAGCAGCCAAGCCTTGGGCAATCAGCCCCAGCATTTT. The encoded protein is CASSQALGNQPQHF.

The J gene is TRBJ2-5, the V gene TRBV15, with 7 bases aligning to TRBD1. CDR3 size: 15 residues. Trimming at V came to 2 bases and at J to 5 bases, leaving 8 bases not matched to a gene. Germline V gives CDR1 LNHNV, CDR2 YYDKDF (reference sequence). CDR3 coding DNA: TGTGCCACCAGCAGAAACGACAGGGTGGGGGAGACCCAGTACTTC. This sequence encodes CATSRNDRVGETQYF.

V and J are TRBV27 and TRBJ2-7, with a weak D call TRBD1 (6 bases). This CDR3 has 17 amino acids. Germline loops: CDR1 MNHEY, CDR2 SMNVEV (reference sequence). V was clipped by 5 bases and J by 1 base, with 21 bases between them. CDR3 DNA: TGTGCCAGCAGTACCTCGGACAGCCGGGGTATTTCCTACGAGCAGTACTTC. Translated: CASSTSDSRGISYEQYF.

The chain employs TRBV2 and TRBJ2-7, with D tentatively TRBD1 or TRBD2 (6 bases each). The germline V and J ends were trimmed by 8 bases and 0 bases, with 17 bases remaining between them. CDR1 and CDR2 (germline): SNHLY, FYNNEI. This CDR3 spans 15 amino acids. CDR3 bases: TGTGCCAGCGTAGGGCGGGACAAGAGCTCCTACGAGCAGTACTTC. Translating gives CASVGRDKSSYEQYF.

The rearrangement links TRBV5-6 to TRBJ1-2, with D tentatively TRBD1 (5 bases). Looked up from germline, CDR1 is SGHDT and CDR2 is YYEEEE. The CDR3 is 14 residues long. V was trimmed by 0 bases and J by 4 bases, leaving 10 bases between them. CDR3 in amino acids: CASSLATGGYGYTF. CDR3 coding DNA: TGTGCCAGCAGCTTGGCCACAGGCGGCTATGGCTACACCTTC.

Comment on this clone: This sample also contains other DNA sequences that code for the same CDR3. The chain carries TRBV5-1 and TRBJ2-1; 11 nucleotides line up with TRBD2. Germline V gives CDR1 SGHRS, CDR2 YFSETQ. The CDR3 loop spans 15 amino acids. Trimming cost V 0 bases and J 9 bases; bases outside gene matches: 5. The CDR3 DNA follows: TGCGCCAGCAGCTTGGAGTTAGCGGGAGGGGTTGAGCAGTTCTTC. It yields the protein CASSLELAGGVEQFF.

Turning to this clone: Distinct nucleotide sequences in the sample also encode this CDR3. V gene TRBV5-1 combines with J gene TRBJ1-3; D call uncertain. Germline assignment: CDR1 SGHRS and CDR2 YFSETQ. CDR3 length: 14 residues. Trimming removed 1 base at V and 0 bases at J, with 5 bases between. The CDR3 DNA is TGCGCCAGCAGCTTGACTGGCTCTGGAAACACCATATATTTT. This translates into CASSLTGSGNTIYF.

J is TRBJ1-2 and V is TRBV15; D call uncertain. The V gene lost 3 bases and the J gene lost 8 bases, with 19 bases spanning the gap. The V gene's germline CDR1 is LNHNV and CDR2 YYDKDF (reference sequence). CDR3 size: 15 residues. The DNA for the CDR3 is TGTGCCACCAGCAGGAATCAGGCCCTCGGGAGGGGCTACACCTTC. Translated: CATSRNQALGRGYTF.

The chain couples TRBV28 to TRBJ2-5; no firm D call. Trimming cost V 1 base and J 1 base, with 7 bases left between them. Germline V gene lookup returns CDR1 MDHEN and CDR2 SYDVKM. The CDR3 spans 14 residues. The CDR3 here is CASSLSPSQETQYF. CDR3 nucleotides: TGTGCCAGCAGTTTATCCCCAAGCCAAGAGACCCAGTACTTC. Full variable domain (missing parts from reference TRBV28 and TRBJ2-5): DVKVTQSSRYLVKRTGEKVFLECVQDMDHENMFWYRQDPGLGLRLIYFSYDVKMKEKGDIPEGYSVSREKKERFSLILESASTNQTSMYLCASSLSPSQETQYFGPGTRLLVL.

The chain carries TRBV7-8 and TRBJ2-1; 8 nucleotides line up with TRBD2. CDR3 length: 15 amino acids. Losses at the gene ends were 5 bases for V and 7 bases for J; bases not matched to a gene: 10. Germline V gene sequence: CDR1 SGHVS, CDR2 FQNEAQ. This CDR3 reads CASSPTGGPGNEQFF. The CDR3 DNA follows: TGTGCCAGCAGCCCTACGGGAGGGCCGGGGAATGAGCAGTTCTTC.